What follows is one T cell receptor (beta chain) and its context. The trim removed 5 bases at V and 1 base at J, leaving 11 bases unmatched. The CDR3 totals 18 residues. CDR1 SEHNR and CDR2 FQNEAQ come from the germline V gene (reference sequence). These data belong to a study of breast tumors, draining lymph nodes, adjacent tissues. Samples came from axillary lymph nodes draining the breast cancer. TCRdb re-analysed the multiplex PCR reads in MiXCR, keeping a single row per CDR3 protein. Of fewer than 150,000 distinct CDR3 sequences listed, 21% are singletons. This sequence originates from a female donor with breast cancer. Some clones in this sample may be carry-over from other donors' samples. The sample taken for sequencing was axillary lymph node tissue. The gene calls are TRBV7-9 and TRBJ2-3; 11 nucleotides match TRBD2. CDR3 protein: CASSPTPSGRYGTDTQYF. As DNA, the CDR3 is TGTGCCAGCAGCCCAACCCCTAGCGGGAGGTATGGCACAGATACGCAGTATTTT.